The subject of this entry is one TCR beta chain. The sample belongs to a study of blood T cell repertoires in COVID-19. Across the whole study: From T cells, B-cell-depleted T cells, or PBMCs came the material, which was cDNA or gDNA.

Trimming removed 8 bases at V and 8 bases at J, with 15 bases between. The CDR3 totals 13 residues. Only in-frame clones appear in the TCRdb table, and some are missing; sequencing was by immunoSEQ multiplex PCR. Here the sample spans approximately 73,000 clones, roughly nine tenths being singletons. The source is a woman aged 55-70 years with acute or convalescent COVID-19. Sequencing was carried out using peripheral blood. The gene calls are TRBV12-3 or TRBV12-4 and TRBJ1-4; D unclear. The CDR3, as DNA: TGTGCCAGCCTGAGGGTCTTGGGGGAAAAACTGTTTTTT. Protein product: CASLRVLGEKLFF.